The 18 T cell receptor beta chains presented below share a single source sample, sequenced in a study of T-cell reconstitution after alpha-beta-depleted transplantation in children. Preparation of the TCRbeta library used unique molecular identifiers. TCRdb ran MiXCR on the PCR reads and lists one entry per CDR3 protein. Found here are roughly 200,000 distinct CDR3 sequences, about a tenth of them singletons; the top ten hold 28%. The specimen was PBMCs, collected before TCRalphabeta/CD19-depleted stem cell transplant. The source of these receptors is a child younger than two with acute myeloid leukemia, due to receive a stem cell transplant.

This clonotype was counted many times. The rearrangement joins TRBV27 to TRBJ1-5; the D is unclear. Germline CDR1 reads MNHEY; CDR2 reads SMNVEV (reference sequence). Trimming removed 5 bases from V and 4 bases from J, with 9 bases in between. The CDR3 length is 13 residues. The chain's CDR3 is CASSTNLNQPQHF. CDR3 in DNA: TGTGCCAGCAGTACAAACCTAAATCAGCCCCAGCATTTT.

This clonotype was observed at least ten times. J is TRBJ2-1 and V is TRBV5-6; tentative D call: TRBD1 (5 bases). The CDR3 has 14 amino acids. The V and J ends lost 6 bases and 1 base respectively, with 11 bases between them. Germline V gives CDR1 SGHDT, CDR2 YYEEEE. The CDR3 DNA sequence: TGTGCCAGCAAACTGGCAGGGTCCTACAATGAGCAGTTCTTC. This codes for CASKLAGSYNEQFF.

The J gene is TRBJ2-1, the V gene TRBV3-1, with 13 bases fitting TRBD2. Trimming took 3 bases from V and 2 from J; bases not matched to a gene: 4. The CDR3 sequence is 17 residues long. Per germline, CDR1 LGHDT and CDR2 YNNKEL (reference sequence). DNA for the CDR3: TGTGCCAGCAGCCATCTCGGGACTAGCGGGACCTACAATGAGCAGTTCTTC. Residues: CASSHLGTSGTYNEQFF.

This clonotype showed up just a few times. The junction and the germline gene differ at one end; a read error may be behind it. The chain couples TRBV12-3 or TRBV12-4 to TRBJ2-7; 8 bases fit TRBD2. This CDR3 is built from 14 residues. The CDR3 sequence is CASSIAGPTYEQYF. The CDR3 nucleotides are TGTGCCAGCAGTATAGCGGGACCGACCTACGAGCAGTACTTC.

This clonotype has ten or more counts. The chain uses TRBV24-1 and TRBJ1-2; weak D call: TRBD1 (6 bases). The CDR3 runs 14 residues. Between the trimmed V and J ends, which lost 4 bases and 5 bases, there was a span of 13 bases. Per the germline V gene, CDR1 is KGHDR and CDR2 is SFDVKD. The CDR3 sequence is CATSDSGQLYGYTF. The CDR3 DNA sequence: TGTGCCACCAGTGACTCGGGACAACTATATGGCTACACCTTC.

This clonotype has a handful of counts. The V gene is TRBV5-1, the J gene TRBJ1-6, with a tentative D call TRBD1 (5 bases). V shed 4 bases and J shed 8 bases, with 13 bases lying between them. The CDR3 is 14 residues long. CDR1 and CDR2 (germline): SGHRS, YFSETQ. Here the CDR3 reads CASSRTSKDSPLHF. The CDR3 DNA sequence: TGCGCCAGCAGCCGGACAAGTAAGGATTCACCCCTCCACTTT.

Turning to this clonotype: Given a much more abundant clone one base away, this may be a read error. V is TRBV12-3 or TRBV12-4 and J is TRBJ1-3; D is uncertain. V was trimmed by 1 base and J by 4 bases, leaving 14 bases between them. This CDR3 contains 16 residues. CDR3 nucleotide sequence: TGTGCCAGCAGTTTAGGGAGGCGGCCGTCCGGAAACACCATATATTTT. This encodes CASSLGRRPSGNTIYF.

This clonotype was observed many times. The rearrangement links TRBV9 to TRBJ1-4; a possible D gene is TRBD1 (6 bases). V was trimmed by 4 bases and J by 4 bases, leaving 17 bases between them. The CDR3 runs 16 residues. Germline-derived CDR1 and CDR2 are SGDLS and YYNGEE. The CDR3 nucleotides are TGTGCCAGCAGCCCCTTCATCCGGGACAATAATGAAAAACTGTTTTTT. This gives the protein CASSPFIRDNNEKLFF. Full variable domain (outside the CDR3, taken from reference TRBV9 and TRBJ1-4): DSGVTQTPKHLITATGQRVTLRCSPRSGDLSVYWYQQSLDQGLQFLIQYYNGEERAKGNILERFSAQQFPDLHSELNLSSLELGDSALYFCASSPFIRDNNEKLFFGSGTQLSVL.

This clonotype was recorded at least ten times. The chain couples TRBV28 to TRBJ2-5, with D possibly TRBD1 on 7 matching bases. Germline V gene data show CDR1 as MDHEN and CDR2 as SYDVKM. This CDR3 spans 14 amino acids. V was pared by 10 bases and J by 4 bases, with 19 bases between. CDR3 in amino acids: CATTGYGRGETQYF. The CDR3 DNA follows: TGTGCCACGACAGGGTACGGGAGAGGAGAGACCCAGTACTTC.

At least ten counts were recorded for this clonotype. The CDR3 reads CSVHAIWGNEQFF. CDR3 in DNA: TGCAGCGTACACGCTATCTGGGGCAATGAGCAGTTCTTC. The chain combines TRBV29-1 with TRBJ2-1; no firm D call. Germline assignment: CDR1 SQVTM and CDR2 ANQGSEA. This CDR3 spans 13 amino acids. Between the trimmed V and J ends, which lost 6 bases and 6 bases, there was a span of 15 bases.

The sample holds many counts of this clonotype. This chain uses TRBV21-1 with TRBJ1-5; TRBD1, the table's D call, lacks a check against the DNA. TRBV21-1 is shown as a pseudogene. The CDR3 has 15 residues. CDR3 region: CASSARQVPNQPQHF. CDR3 nucleotide sequence: TGTGCCAGCAGCGCACGACAGGTCCCAAATCAGCCCCAGCATTTT.

This clonotype was counted a single time. The rearrangement links TRBV5-1 to TRBJ2-3; 10 bases align to TRBD2. The CDR3 loop spans 15 amino acids. Germline trimming cut 0 bases from V and 5 bases from J; bases unmatched to any gene: 3. Germline lookup yields CDR1 SGHRS and CDR2 YFSETQ. The CDR3 DNA is TGCGCCAGCAGCTTGGTATCTAGCGGGGGAGATACGCAGTATTTT. Its translation is CASSLVSSGGDTQYF.

The sample holds many counts of this clonotype. The chain has TRBV5-1 and TRBJ2-3, with D perhaps TRBD2 (6 bases). The V gene's germline CDR1 is SGHRS and CDR2 YFSETQ. The V end lost 4 bases, the J end lost 1 base, and 19 bases lay between the germline ends. The CDR3 totals 17 residues. This CDR3 reads CASSPLGRPQGTDTQYF. The CDR3 nucleotides read TGCGCCAGCAGCCCCCTGGGGAGGCCCCAGGGCACAGATACGCAGTATTTT.

This clonotype appeared many times. This chain connects TRBV10-3 to TRBJ2-2; 8 bases line up with TRBD2. Germline CDR1 and CDR2: ENHRY and SYGVKD. V shed 5 bases, J shed 4 bases, and the junction held 6 bases outside the gene matches. The length of the CDR3 is 15 residues. CDR3 in DNA: TGTGCCATCAGTCGGGGGGGAGAAGTCACCGGGGAGCTGTTTTTT. This gives the protein CAISRGGEVTGELFF.

This clonotype has at least ten counts. This rearrangement joins TRBV29-1 to TRBJ2-3; D is ambiguous. The germline CDR1 and CDR2 sequences are SQVTM and ANQGSEA. The CDR3 length is 14 residues. The V end was cut by 5 bases, the J end by 2 bases, with 14 bases between. The CDR3 spells CSVNNLRSTDTQYF. Written as DNA, the CDR3 is TGCAGCGTTAATAACCTAAGGTCCACAGATACGCAGTATTTT.

Ten or more counts support this clonotype. This chain joins TRBV7-9 and TRBJ1-1; D is ambiguous. Per germline, CDR1 SEHNR and CDR2 FQNEAQ (reference sequence). The germline V and J ends were trimmed by 0 bases and 2 bases, with 7 bases remaining between them. The CDR3 is 14 residues long. The CDR3 loop reads CASSLARKNTEAFF. Written as DNA, the CDR3 is TGTGCCAGCAGCTTAGCCAGGAAAAACACTGAAGCTTTCTTT.

The genes are TRBV12-3 or TRBV12-4 and TRBJ1-2; 9 nucleotides agree with TRBD1. CDR3 size: 13 residues. V lost 5 bases and J lost 11; bases outside the gene matches: 9. In nucleotides, the CDR3 is TGTGCCAGCAGTGGGGGGACAGGGAAGCGGTACACCTTC. As protein: CASSGGTGKRYTF.

This clonotype was picked up many times. The chain links TRBV7-2 to TRBJ2-3; 7 nucleotides align to TRBD2. The CDR3 extends over 17 amino acids. V lost 0 bases, J lost 5 bases, and 11 bases stayed unmatched. The germline CDR1 and CDR2 sequences are SGHTA and FQGNSA. This CDR3 is CASSLAPTGGSLDTQYF. The CDR3 DNA sequence: TGTGCCAGCAGCTTAGCACCGACGGGAGGCTCTCTAGATACGCAGTATTTT. The variable domain in full, completed from reference TRBV7-2 and TRBJ2-3, reads GAGVSQSPSNKVTEKGKDVELRCDPISGHTALYWYRQSLGQGLEFLIYFQGNSAPDKSGLPSDRFSAERTGGSVSTLTIQRTQQEDSAVYLCASSLAPTGGSLDTQYFGPGTRLTVL.